The TCR beta chain described here comes from a study of blood T cell repertoires in COVID-19. Per the original methods: Reference gene primer amplification gave estimated nucleated cell counts. Generated by immunoSEQ multiplex PCR, the TCRdb table keeps only in-frame clones and is missing some. V and J calls plus clone size are reproduced from that table; the DNA served to infer D and trimming. The sample carries 45,000 to 55,000 clones, 70% to 90% recorded once. The CDR3 runs to 14 residues. Germline V gene lookup returns CDR1 MNHEY and CDR2 SVGAGI. Trimming left V 7 bases short and J 5 bases short, with 17 bases between.

The chain uses TRBV6-5 and TRBJ1-1; weak D call: TRBD1 (5 bases). Sequencing was done on a sample of peripheral blood. This clonotype originated in a human donor in a cohort sampled during active COVID-19. The CDR3 bases are TGTGCCAGCATCCGGGACTCCCGATGGACTGAAGCTTTCTTT. This gives the protein CASIRDSRWTEAFF.